The 10 T cell receptor beta chains given below trace back to one sample, sequenced in a study of PD-1 blockade in classical Hodgkin lymphoma (dated by TCRdb to 2018 to 2020). Library generation was performed with the immunoSEQ multiplex PCR assay. TCRdb re-hosts the immuneACCESS table, in-frame sequences only. Its copies lack some clones; in the studies checked, an unresolved V gene accounts for under half of them, and the cause for the rest is not known. The sample table holds 35,000 or so clones, of which around 70% were seen once. Roughly 13% of the sample rests with the top ten. What this sample's time point label stands for: cycle 2 day 1 (C2D1) of nivolumab. Every trial patient had relapsed after autologous stem cell transplantation, and cohorts A, B and C differed in prior brentuximab vedotin exposure. The sequenced sample was peripheral blood mononuclear cells (PBMCs), obtained before the second cycle of nivolumab. All receptors derive from a human donor with classical Hodgkin lymphoma.

This clone was recorded only once. The chain couples TRBV27 to TRBJ1-2; D perhaps matches TRBD1 (6 bases). Germline V gene sequence: CDR1 MNHEY, CDR2 SMNVEV (reference sequence). The V end lost 3 bases, the J end lost 6 bases, and 11 bases lay between the germline ends. The CDR3 has 13 amino acids. The CDR3: CASSFPGADGYTF. CDR3 sequence (DNA): TGTGCCAGCAGTTTCCCAGGGGCGGATGGCTACACCTTC.

In DNA form, the CDR3 reads TGTGCCAGTACTCCAGGGGGAAGGCGGCCCCAGCATTTT. Its protein is CASTPGGRRPQHF. This chain connects TRBV19 to TRBJ1-5; 7 nucleotides line up with TRBD1. V was pared by 7 bases and J by 9 bases, with 9 bases of the junction left unmatched. In germline, CDR1 is LNHDA, CDR2 SQIVND (reference sequence). The CDR3 spans 13 residues. Full variable domain (remainder filled in from reference TRBV19 and TRBJ1-5): DGGITQSPKYLFRKEGQNVTLSCEQNLNHDAMYWYRQDPGQGLRLIYYSQIVNDFQKGDIAEGYSVSREKKESFPLTVTSAQKNPTAFYLCASTPGGRRPQHFGDGTRLSIL.

This clone was picked up a small number of times. CDR3 DNA: TGCGCCAGCAGCCTCAACCGCGCCTCCTATGGCTACACCTTC. It is translated as CASSLNRASYGYTF. This chain connects TRBV4-3 to TRBJ1-2; D gene unclear. The CDR3 contains 14 residues. CDR1 and CDR2 (germline): LGHNA, YSLEER. Trimming stripped 4 bases from V and 4 bases from J, with 13 bases between.

This chain uses TRBV15 with TRBJ2-5; TRBD2 matches 9 bases. From germline, CDR1 is LNHNV and CDR2 YYDKDF (reference sequence). The CDR3 is 13 residues long. The ends lost 3 bases at V and 9 bases at J; junction bases unmatched: 5. The CDR3 nucleotides are TGTGCCACCAGCAGCCTGACTAGCGGCCCCCAGTACTTC. Its protein product is CATSSLTSGPQYF.

The chain links TRBV18 to TRBJ1-2; D is unclear. In germline, CDR1 is KGHSH, CDR2 LQKENI. CDR3 length equals 13 residues. Trimming took off 0 bases at V and 5 bases at J, with 7 bases between the two ends. The CDR3 sequence is CASSPPQYYGYTF. The CDR3, as DNA: TGTGCCAGCTCACCACCCCAGTATTATGGCTACACCTTC.

This clone has just a few counts. This chain links TRBV7-3 with TRBJ2-2, with D unclear. Trimming stripped 5 bases from V and 0 bases from J, with 19 bases between. This CDR3 has 18 residues. Germline V lookup: CDR1 SGHTA, CDR2 FQGTGA. The CDR3 protein is CASSISKGRSANTGELFF. In DNA, the CDR3 is TGTGCCAGCAGCATCTCCAAAGGGCGGTCCGCGAACACCGGGGAGCTGTTTTTT.

This clone is labeled as large. The V call is TRBV5-1, the J call TRBJ2-1; 15 positions match TRBD2. Per the germline V gene, CDR1 is SGHRS and CDR2 is YFSETQ. This CDR3 spans 16 amino acids. With 3 bases clipped from V and 9 bases from J, the junction kept 7 bases outside the gene matches. As DNA, the CDR3 is TGCGCCAGCAGCTACGGACTAGCGGGAGGGCCGGGTGAGCAGTTCTTC. This gives the protein CASSYGLAGGPGEQFF.

This clone appeared a few times. The chain uses TRBV4-2 and TRBJ1-2; tentative D call: TRBD1 (5 bases). The V gene's germline CDR1 is LGHNA and CDR2 YNFKEQ. This CDR3 has 15 residues. Trimming took off 0 bases at V and 5 bases at J, with 13 bases between the two ends. CDR3 protein: CASSQDSGPGYGYTF. Here the CDR3 DNA reads TGTGCCAGCAGCCAAGATTCAGGGCCTGGATATGGCTACACCTTC.

The V call is TRBV11-2, the J call TRBJ2-7, with TRBD1 matching over 7 bases. J lost 3 bases, V lost 2 bases, and 4 bases had no gene match. This CDR3 comprises 14 residues. Germline assignment: CDR1 SGHAT and CDR2 FQNNGV. The CDR3, as DNA: TGTGCCAGCAGCTTAAGGGACAGAGACTACGAGCAGTACTTC. This translates into CASSLRDRDYEQYF.

CDR3 in amino acids: CASSITRVNTEAFF. The CDR3, as DNA: TGTGCCAGCAGTATTACCCGGGTAAACACTGAAGCTTTCTTT. This sequence joins TRBV6-1 and TRBJ1-1; no reliable D call. The CDR3 length is 14 residues. The V gene lost 5 bases and the J gene lost 2 bases, with 12 bases spanning the gap. Germline V gives CDR1 MNHNS, CDR2 SASEGT.